A single sample is the source of the 29 T cell receptor beta chains below, sequenced in a study of CD8+CD57+ T cells in acquired aplastic anemia. Genomic DNA was employed as the template in profiling TCR beta VDJ and CDR3. TCRdb independently ran MiXCR on the reads; one entry per CDR3 protein. The profile shows 180,000 or so distinct CDR3 sequences, around half of them singletons. Sequenced input: sorted CD4+, CD8+, or CD8+CD57+ T cells (not recorded which) from PBMCs. All receptors derive from a human donor in good health.

The chain is built from TRBV15 and TRBJ2-5; D is uncertain. Trimming took off 8 bases at V and 5 bases at J, with 12 bases between the two ends. Germline CDR1 reads LNHNV; CDR2 reads YYDKDF (reference sequence). The CDR3 has 12 residues. As DNA, the CDR3 is TGTGCCACCGATGCTTTGAGCGAGACCCAGTACTTC. Its protein product is CATDALSETQYF.

The V call is TRBV10-3, the J call TRBJ1-2; D is perhaps TRBD1 (6 bases). Trimming stripped 4 bases from V and 5 bases from J, with 14 bases between. The CDR3 has 14 residues. Germline V gene sequence: CDR1 ENHRY, CDR2 SYGVKD. CDR3 bases: TGTGCCATCAGTGGGAGCAATCAGGGGTATGGCTACACCTTC. Translated, it gives CAISGSNQGYGYTF.

Of note for this clonotype: A read error is possible here, since a much larger clone lies one base away. V usage is TRBV4-1 and J usage is TRBJ2-3; 7 nucleotides line up with TRBD1. CDR1 MGHRA and CDR2 YSYEKL come from the germline V gene. This CDR3 has 16 amino acids. CDR3 protein: CASSQEPGQSIDTQYF. The DNA for the CDR3 is TGTGCCAGCAGCCAAGAACCGGGACAGAGCATAGATACGCAGTATTTT.

This clonotype was counted many times. This chain connects TRBV6-1 to TRBJ2-7; D is perhaps TRBD2 (6 bases). The ends were cut back, 6 bases at V and 3 bases at J, with 18 bases in the middle. The CDR3 runs to 15 residues. Germline values: CDR1 MNHNS, CDR2 SASEGT. CDR3 coding DNA: TGTGCCAGCAGGGTCGGGACCCCCGGGGGCTACGAGCAGTACTTC. This codes for CASRVGTPGGYEQYF.

V and J are TRBV24-1 and TRBJ2-1, with TRBD2 identical over 8 bases. CDR1 is KGHDR and CDR2 is SFDVKD in the germline V gene. The junction had 2 bases not matched to a gene; V was cut back by 4 bases and J by 4 bases. This CDR3 comprises 14 residues. CDR3 in amino acids: CATSDPSGYNEQFF. DNA for the CDR3: TGTGCCACCAGTGACCCTAGCGGGTACAATGAGCAGTTCTTC.

The sample holds a few counts of this clonotype. The genes are TRBV11-2 and TRBJ1-6; D might be TRBD1 (5 bases). This CDR3 has 12 amino acids. V lost 1 base and J 12 bases, leaving 7 bases between the germline ends. Germline loops: CDR1 SGHAT, CDR2 FQNNGV. The CDR3 region has the DNA TGTGCCAGCAGCTTAGGCAGGGTACCCCTCCACTTT. It encodes CASSLGRVPLHF.

The chain is built from TRBV7-8 and TRBJ2-1, with D tentatively TRBD2 (6 bases). The CDR3 length is 13 residues. V was trimmed by 0 bases and J by 6 bases, leaving 6 bases between them. CDR1 is SGHVS, CDR2 FQNEAQ, per germline. The CDR3 region has the DNA TGTGCCAGCAGCTTAGCGCGGGGCAATGAGCAGTTCTTC. Its translation is CASSLARGNEQFF. The full variable domain, in which reference TRBV7-8 and TRBJ2-1 provide the parts outside the CDR3, is GAGVSQSPRYKVAKRGQDVALRCDPISGHVSLFWYQQALGQGPEFLTYFQNEAQLDKSGLPSDRFFAERPEGSVSTLKIQRTQQEDSAVYLCASSLARGNEQFFGPGTRLTVL.

This chain uses TRBV19 with TRBJ1-1; D gene unclear. The ends were cut back, 10 bases at V and 1 base at J, with 13 bases in the middle. The CDR3 is 13 amino acids. Germline V gives CDR1 LNHDA, CDR2 SQIVND (reference sequence). CDR3 bases: TGTGCCACCGCAGCCATAAGGAACACTGAAGCTTTCTTT. Amino acids: CATAAIRNTEAFF.

The chain couples TRBV5-1 to TRBJ2-7; D remains unclear. Trimming pared 0 bases from V and 4 bases from J, leaving 14 bases between. This CDR3 has 15 residues. Germline V gives CDR1 SGHRS, CDR2 YFSETQ. Here the CDR3 reads CASSLVPSPQYEQYF. CDR3 bases: TGCGCCAGCAGCTTGGTACCCAGCCCGCAGTACGAGCAGTACTTC.

This clonotype was found many times. The V gene is TRBV2, the J gene TRBJ2-1; 7 nucleotides align to TRBD2. CDR3 length: 17 amino acids. V lost 3 bases and J lost 0; bases outside the gene matches: 8. Germline V gene data show CDR1 as SNHLY and CDR2 as FYNNEI. Here the CDR3 DNA reads TGTGCCAGCAGTGAGGCGGGAGTGATAAGCTCCTACAATGAGCAGTTCTTC. Amino acid sequence: CASSEAGVISSYNEQFF.

The gene calls are TRBV12-3 or TRBV12-4 and TRBJ2-7; a weak D match, TRBD2 (6 bases). V dropped 3 bases and J dropped 9 bases, with 36 bases sitting between them. The CDR3 extends over 20 amino acids. CDR3 DNA sequence: TGTGCCAGCAGTTTGAGGCCTCGGGAGATCCTGGAAGACGCGAGGTCGGGGCAGTACTTC. It yields the protein CASSLRPREILEDARSGQYF.

This chain joins TRBV19 and TRBJ1-2, with unresolved D. Per germline, CDR1 LNHDA and CDR2 SQIVND (reference sequence). CDR3 length equals 14 residues. V shed 0 bases and J shed 4 bases, with 9 bases lying between them. The CDR3 DNA is TGTGCCAGTAGTATAGACGATGAGTCCTATGGCTACACCTTC. It is translated as CASSIDDESYGYTF.

The sample holds a few counts of this clonotype. V gene TRBV7-3 combines with J gene TRBJ2-7, with D perhaps being TRBD1 or TRBD2 (5 bases each). Germline CDR1 is SGHTA and CDR2 is FQGTGA. CDR3 size: 12 residues. V lost 10 bases and J lost 4, with 14 bases in between. The CDR3 coding sequence is TGTGCCACTCGGGGCCTAACATACGAGCAGTACTTC. Protein product: CATRGLTYEQYF.

The table lists this clonotype with many counts. The chain recombines TRBV6-1 with TRBJ1-1; 7 bases fit TRBD1. From germline, CDR1 is MNHNS and CDR2 SASEGT. Unmatched junction bases numbered 4, after V lost 6 bases and J lost 6 bases. The CDR3 extends over 12 amino acids. For the CDR3, the DNA is TGTGCCAGCAGGAGGGGGCAAGCTGAAGCTTTCTTT. Encoded protein: CASRRGQAEAFF.

At least ten counts were recorded for this clonotype. The rearrangement joins TRBV19 to TRBJ2-2, with D possibly matching TRBD2 (5 bases). Per the germline V gene, CDR1 is LNHDA and CDR2 is SQIVND (reference sequence). Trimming pared 3 bases from V and 5 bases from J, leaving 13 bases between. This CDR3 is built from 15 residues. The CDR3 nucleotides read TGTGCCAGTAGTATGGCCGGGGTTGGGACCGGGGAGCTGTTTTTT. It yields the protein CASSMAGVGTGELFF.

Remarks on this clonotype: One junction end does not reproduce the germline sequence, and a read error may be involved. The chain is built from TRBV7-2 and TRBJ2-5, with 7 bases matching TRBD2. The CDR3 spans 12 residues. The germline V gene encodes CDR1 SGHTA and CDR2 FQGNSA. CDR3 coding DNA: TGTGCCTGCAGCTTAGGACTAGAATCCCAGTACTTC. This encodes CACSLGLESQYF. Complete variable domain (other parts from reference TRBV7-2 and TRBJ2-5): GAGVSQSPSNKVTEKGKDVELRCDPISGHTALYWYRQSLGQGLEFLIYFQGNSAPDKSGLPSDRFSAERTGGSVSTLTIQRTQQEDSAVYLCACSLGLESQYFGPGTRLLVL.

At least ten counts were recorded for this clonotype. The chain combines TRBV5-1 with TRBJ2-3; 9 nucleotides match TRBD2. Germline V gene data show CDR1 as SGHRS and CDR2 as YFSETQ. CDR3 length: 15 amino acids. Trimming removed 7 bases from V and 5 bases from J; junction bases left unmatched: 11. CDR3 coding DNA: TGCGCCAGCGGTCTAGCGGGATCTTATGGAGATACGCAGTATTTT. Translating gives CASGLAGSYGDTQYF. Combining the CDR3 with reference TRBV5-1 and TRBJ2-3 gives the whole variable domain KAGVTQTPRYLIKTRGQQVTLSCSPISGHRSVSWYQQTPGQGLQFLFEYFSETQRNKGNFPGRFSGRQFSNSRSEMNVSTLELGDSALYLCASGLAGSYGDTQYFGPGTRLTVL.

This clonotype was detected only a few times. This sequence joins TRBV29-1 and TRBJ2-7; possible D gene TRBD1, 6 bases. V was shortened by 3 bases and J by 4 bases, with 10 bases between the two germline ends. From germline, CDR1 is SQVTM and CDR2 ANQGSEA. This CDR3 spans 12 amino acids. The CDR3 nucleotides are TGCAGCGTTGATTCACAGGGTTACGAGCAGTACTTC. Protein sequence: CSVDSQGYEQYF.

This clonotype has more than one count but fewer than ten. CDR3 nucleotide sequence: TGTGCCAGCAGCCCCAAAGTCGGGACAAGACACTATGGCTACACCTTC. Encoded protein: CASSPKVGTRHYGYTF. The rearrangement uses TRBV11-2 and TRBJ1-2, with D possibly matching TRBD1 (6 bases). Trimming stripped 5 bases from V and 3 bases from J, with 19 bases between. The CDR3 consists of 16 residues. Germline V gene sequence: CDR1 SGHAT, CDR2 FQNNGV.

Only a few counts were recorded for this clonotype. This rearrangement joins TRBV7-8 to TRBJ2-7; D gene ambiguous. V gave up 5 bases and J gave up 7 bases, with 6 bases separating them. Germline V lookup: CDR1 SGHVS, CDR2 FQNEAQ. This CDR3 region has 10 residues. CDR3 DNA: TGTGCCAGCAGCCCAGATGAGCAGTACTTC. Its translation is CASSPDEQYF.

V usage is TRBV20-1 and J usage is TRBJ1-2, with D unclear. CDR1 and CDR2 from the germline V gene are DFQATT and SNEGSKA (reference sequence). The CDR3 runs to 15 residues. V was trimmed by 0 bases and J by 4 bases, leaving 15 bases between them. The CDR3 is CSARDREAATYGYTF. The CDR3 DNA sequence: TGCAGTGCTAGAGATCGGGAGGCAGCCACCTATGGCTACACCTTC.

This clonotype was recorded at least ten times. The chain couples TRBV20-1 to TRBJ2-7; weak D call: TRBD2 (6 bases). The CDR3 extends over 17 amino acids. Trimming stripped 0 bases from V and 5 bases from J, with 23 bases between. The germline V gene has CDR1 DFQATT and CDR2 SNEGSKA (reference sequence). The CDR3 nucleotides read TGCAGTGCTAGAGATCCCCTGTGGGGCGGGACGGAGGACGAGCAGTACTTC. Translation: CSARDPLWGGTEDEQYF.

This clonotype was observed many times. The rearrangement uses TRBV2 and TRBJ2-3; no clear D. The CDR3 spans 13 residues. Germline assignment: CDR1 SNHLY and CDR2 FYNNEI. The V end lost 6 bases, the J end lost 4 bases, and 11 bases lay between the germline ends. The CDR3 loop is CASSPDRPDTQYF. The CDR3 bases are TGTGCCAGCAGCCCCGACCGGCCAGATACGCAGTATTTT. The variable domain in full, completed from reference TRBV2 and TRBJ2-3, reads EPEVTQTPSHQVTQMGQEVILRCVPISNHLYFYWYRQILGQKVEFLVSFYNNEISEKSEIFDDQFSVERPDGSNFTLKIRSTKLEDSAMYFCASSPDRPDTQYFGPGTRLTVL.

With regard to this clonotype: It may be a read error: a sequence one base away is much more abundant. The DNA of the CDR3 is TGCGCCAGCAGCTTGCGGGTGTCCGCGGTCACTGAAGATTTCTTT. Its translation: CASSLRVSAVTEDFF. V usage is TRBV5-1 and J usage is TRBJ1-1; D ambiguous. Germline CDR1 is SGHRS and CDR2 is YFSETQ. The CDR3 is 15 amino acids.

The rearrangement joins TRBV2 to TRBJ2-3; D gene uncertain. The CDR3 extends over 12 amino acids. V lost 4 bases and J 8 bases, leaving 10 bases between the germline ends. CDR1 and CDR2 (germline): SNHLY, FYNNEI. The CDR3 loop reads CASSVARFTQYF. For the CDR3, the DNA is TGTGCCAGCAGTGTTGCGAGGTTTACGCAGTATTTT.

V and J are TRBV12-3 or TRBV12-4 and TRBJ2-5, with 9 bases identical to TRBD1. There are 15 residues in the CDR3. After removal of 5 bases from V and 5 bases from J, the junction contained 9 bases not matched to a gene. This CDR3 is CASSPLQGAYETQYF. The CDR3 coding sequence is TGTGCCAGCAGTCCTCTACAGGGGGCGTATGAGACCCAGTACTTC.

This clonotype has just one count. A read error may be the cause here, since a much bigger clone is one base away. This CDR3 is missing its conserved last phenylalanine or tryptophan, likely due to a read error. The V call is TRBV7-2, the J call TRBJ2-1; D remains unclear. V was cut by 2 bases and J by 8 bases, with 1 base left in between. This CDR3 has 10 amino acids. CDR1 is SGHTA, CDR2 FQGNSA, per germline. The CDR3 is CASSLYEQFL. CDR3 coding DNA: TGTGCCAGCAGCTTATATGAGCAGTTCCTC.

This rearrangement joins TRBV6-5 to TRBJ1-4; 9 bases agree with TRBD1. V dropped 2 bases and J dropped 5; count of bases not matched to a gene: 3. Germline CDR1 MNHEY, CDR2 SVGAGI. This CDR3 is 15 amino acids long. CDR3 DNA: TGTGCCAGCAGTTACGGGACAGGGAGGAATGAAAAACTGTTTTTT. It specifies CASSYGTGRNEKLFF.

The rearrangement links TRBV20-1 to TRBJ2-3; D is tentatively TRBD1 or TRBD2 (6 bases each). The CDR3 sequence is 14 residues long. Between the trimmed V and J ends, which lost 4 bases and 4 bases, there was a span of 15 bases. Looked up from germline, CDR1 is DFQATT and CDR2 is SNEGSKA (reference sequence). The CDR3 DNA reads as TGCAGTGCTACGTTACTAGCAGGGGCAGATACGCAGTATTTT. It encodes CSATLLAGADTQYF.